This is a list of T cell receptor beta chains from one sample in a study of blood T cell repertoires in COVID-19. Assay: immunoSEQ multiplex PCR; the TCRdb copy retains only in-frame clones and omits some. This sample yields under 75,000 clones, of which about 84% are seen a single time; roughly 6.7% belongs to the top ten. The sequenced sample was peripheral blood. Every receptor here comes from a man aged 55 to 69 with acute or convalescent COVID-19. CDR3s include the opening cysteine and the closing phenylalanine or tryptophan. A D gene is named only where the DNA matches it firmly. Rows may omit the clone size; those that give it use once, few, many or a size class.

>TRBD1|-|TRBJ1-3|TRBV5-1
CASRSTQGSGNTIYF
TGCGCCAGCAGGTCAACACAGGGGTCTGGAAACACCATATATTTT
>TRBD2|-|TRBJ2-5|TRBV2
CASLAGSQETQYF
TGTGCCAGCCTAGCGGGGTCTCAAGAGACCCAGTACTTC
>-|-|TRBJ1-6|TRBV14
CASSQGGYSPLHF
TGTGCCAGCAGCCAAGGGGGCTATTCACCCCTCCACTTT
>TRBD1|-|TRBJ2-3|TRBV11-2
CASSLYRGADTQYF
TGTGCCAGCAGCCTCTACAGGGGTGCAGATACGCAGTATTTT
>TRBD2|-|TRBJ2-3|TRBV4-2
CASSQVPSGDGTQYF
TGTGCCAGCAGCCAAGTACCGAGCGGGGACGGTACGCAGTATTTT
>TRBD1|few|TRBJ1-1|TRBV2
CASSKSDRVNTEAFF
TGTGCCAGCAGCAAAAGCGACAGGGTGAACACTGAAGCTTTCTTT
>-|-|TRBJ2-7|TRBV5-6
CASSLVGGQFSYEQYF
TGTGCCAGCAGCTTGGTGGGGGGTCAGTTCTCCTACGAGCAGTACTTC
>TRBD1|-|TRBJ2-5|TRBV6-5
CASKGGQRETQYF
TGTGCCAGCAAAGGGGGCCAGCGAGAGACCCAGTACTTC
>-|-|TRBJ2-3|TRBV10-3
CAISLSTDTQYF
TGTGCCATCAGCCTATCCACAGATACGCAGTATTTT
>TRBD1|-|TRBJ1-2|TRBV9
CASSPTQGAAGYTF
TGTGCCAGCAGCCCAACCCAGGGGGCGGCTGGCTACACCTTC
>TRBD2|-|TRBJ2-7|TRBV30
CAWSPPSGGVNEQYF
TGTGCCTGGAGTCCCCCTAGCGGGGGGGTGAACGAGCAGTACTTC
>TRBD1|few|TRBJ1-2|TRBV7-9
CASSLQGALDGYTF
TGTGCCAGCAGCTTACAGGGGGCTCTGGATGGCTACACCTTC
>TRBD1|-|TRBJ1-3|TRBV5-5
CASSRGDSPSGNTIYF
TGTGCCAGCAGCCGAGGGGACAGCCCCTCTGGAAACACCATATATTTT
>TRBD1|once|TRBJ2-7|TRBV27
CASSLRNPGTGVYEQYF
TGTGCCAGCAGTTTACGCAATCCGGGGACAGGGGTCTACGAGCAGTACTTC
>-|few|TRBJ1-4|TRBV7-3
CASSYAGRDEKLFF
TGTGCCAGCAGCTACGCAGGCAGAGATGAAAAACTGTTTTTT
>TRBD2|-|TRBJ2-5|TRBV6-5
CASSYQRGGRETQYF
TGTGCCAGCAGTTACCAGCGGGGGGGCCGCGAGACCCAGTACTTC
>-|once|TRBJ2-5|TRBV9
CASSVGSSGGETQYF
TGTGCCAGCAGCGTAGGATCCAGCGGTGGGGAGACCCAGTACTTC